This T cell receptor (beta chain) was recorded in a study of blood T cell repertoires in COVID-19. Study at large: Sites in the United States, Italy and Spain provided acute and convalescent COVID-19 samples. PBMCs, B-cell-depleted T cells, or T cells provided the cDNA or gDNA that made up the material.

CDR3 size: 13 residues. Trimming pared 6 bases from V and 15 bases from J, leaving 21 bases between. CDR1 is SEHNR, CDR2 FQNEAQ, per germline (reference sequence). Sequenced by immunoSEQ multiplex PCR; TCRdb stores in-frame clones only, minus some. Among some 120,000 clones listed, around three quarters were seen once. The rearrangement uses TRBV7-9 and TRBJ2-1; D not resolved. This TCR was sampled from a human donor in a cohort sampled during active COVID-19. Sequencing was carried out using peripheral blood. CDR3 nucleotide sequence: TGTGCCAGCAGACCACCACTTGTCGAGCGAACGTTCTTC. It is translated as CASRPPLVERTFF.